This T cell receptor beta chain is from a study of human T cells and chemical hapten exposure. Study in general: Application of 0.01% DPC to the upper back was done by patch test, with a reading at 6 days.

Time point: patch test 1, 2 weeks after DPC sensitization. Treatment indicated: therapeutic diphenylcyclopropenone sensitization with weekly scalp DPC. Non-pregnant alopecia patients aged 18 to 70, suitable for DPC therapy. MiXCR, applied by TCRdb to the RACE reads, yields one record per CDR3 protein. The table includes 75,000 to 100,000 distinct CDR3 sequences, approximately 13% detected once. The specimen was whole blood, collected in connection with sensitization to the hapten diphenylcyclopropenone (DPC). The clonotype was recovered from a middle-aged woman with alopecia areata. Some clones in this sample may be carry-over from other donors' samples.

The CDR3 loop reads CASSQRGQGAKNIQYF. DNA for the CDR3: TGCGCCAGCAGCCAGAGGGGACAGGGGGCCAAAAACATTCAGTACTTC. V gene TRBV4-3 combines with J gene TRBJ2-4; 10 nucleotides match TRBD1. Unmatched junction bases numbered 3, after V lost 3 bases and J lost 1 base. The V gene's germline CDR1 is LGHNA and CDR2 YSLEER. The CDR3 has 16 residues.